Presented here are 8 T cell receptor beta chains from one specimen sequenced in a study of control samples from healthy donors and cancer patients. Profiling relied on immunoSEQ multiplex PCR, and the TCRdb table lists in-frame clones only, not all of them. The table includes 130,000 or so clones, about 93% detected once. The sequenced material came from PBMCs. These receptors were collected from a man between 60 and 75 years old with colorectal cancer.

This clone was recorded only once. The chain recombines TRBV19 with TRBJ2-2; D uncertain. The CDR3 is 15 residues long. V gave up 3 bases and J gave up 0 bases, with 8 bases separating them. Germline V gene sequence: CDR1 LNHDA, CDR2 SQIVND (reference sequence). The CDR3 DNA sequence: TGTGCCAGTAGTATCAGCTCAGCGAACACCGGGGAGCTGTTTTTT. Translated: CASSISSANTGELFF.

In nucleotides, the CDR3 is TGTGCCAGCAGCCGACAGATCTCCCTGGGGGAAGCTTTCTTT. Its protein is CASSRQISLGEAFF. The V and J genes are TRBV6-5 and TRBJ1-1; D may be TRBD1 (5 bases). The CDR3 runs 14 residues. Germline CDR1 is MNHEY and CDR2 is SVGAGI. Deletions cut 6 bases from V and 8 bases from J, with 19 bases between.

V is TRBV19 and J is TRBJ1-1; 7 bases agree with TRBD1. With V trimmed by 5 bases and J by 3 bases, 9 bases remained unmatched. CDR3 length equals 15 residues. Germline lookup yields CDR1 LNHDA and CDR2 SQIVND (reference sequence). CDR3 in DNA: TGTGCCAGTAGTCCACGACAGGGTTGGGACACTGAAGCTTTCTTT. Translating gives CASSPRQGWDTEAFF.

The CDR3 nucleotides are TGCGCCAGCAGCGGCGGACAGGGGGGCTACACCTTC. Protein: CASSGGQGGYTF. The chain uses TRBV5-1 and TRBJ1-2, with 9 nucleotides matching TRBD1. CDR3 length equals 12 residues. CDR1 SGHRS and CDR2 YFSETQ come from the germline V gene. V lost 4 bases to trimming and J lost 8 bases; unmatched junction nucleotides: 3.

The chain carries TRBV4-1 and TRBJ2-6, with 9 nucleotides matching TRBD1. Per the germline V gene, CDR1 is MGHRA and CDR2 is YSYEKL. V trimming: 3 bases; J trimming: 4 bases; junction bases outside the gene matches: 10. This CDR3 region has 18 residues. CDR3 in DNA: TGCGCCAGCAGCCAGACCGGGACAGGGACTTCAGGGGCCAACGTCCTGACTTTC. Translation: CASSQTGTGTSGANVLTF.

The genes are TRBV4-2 and TRBJ1-2; unclear D gene. V lost 0 bases and J lost 7, with 12 bases in between. Germline-derived CDR1 and CDR2 are LGHNA and YNFKEQ. This CDR3 region has 14 residues. For the CDR3, the DNA is TGTGCCAGCAGCCAAGATCAAGGTGGCGGTGGCTACACCTTC. Translation: CASSQDQGGGGYTF.

CDR3 amino acids: CASSITDRQGGDQPQHF. The CDR3 nucleotides read TGTGCCAGTAGTATTACCGATCGACAGGGTGGCGATCAGCCCCAGCATTTT. The V call is TRBV19, the J call TRBJ1-5; TRBD1 aligns across 7 bases. Trimming removed 3 bases from V and 5 bases from J; junction bases left unmatched: 13. The CDR3 runs to 17 residues. Germline loops: CDR1 LNHDA, CDR2 SQIVND (reference sequence).

This chain links TRBV6-6 with TRBJ2-1; tentatively, D is TRBD1 (8 bases). Germline CDR1 and CDR2: MNHNY and SVGAGI (reference sequence). Trimming cost V 4 bases and J 8 bases, with 18 bases left between them. CDR3 size: 15 residues. DNA of the CDR3: TGTGCCAGCAGTTCGATCCTACAGGGGGGGGATGAGCAGTTCTTC. Its protein product is CASSSILQGGDEQFF.